The 31 T cell receptor beta chains below come from one sample, sequenced in a study of T-cell memory formation after mild COVID-19. TCRdb reprocessed the 5' RACE reads with MiXCR, giving one entry per CDR3 protein. The sample holds 65,000 to 90,000 distinct CDR3 sequences, roughly 13% seen once. The sample taken for sequencing was PBMCs or a T cell subset sorted from them (not recorded which). The receptors originated from an adult woman who had mild COVID-19 (a few samples of this study predate the infection). Cell type and time point are not known.

The genes are TRBV7-9 and TRBJ1-2; 8 bases map to TRBD1. The germline V gene has CDR1 SEHNR and CDR2 FQNEAQ (reference sequence). This CDR3 spans 14 amino acids. The ends lost 3 bases at V and 5 bases at J; junction bases unmatched: 5. The CDR3 loop reads CASSLTGDLYGYTF. Here the CDR3 DNA reads TGTGCCAGCAGCTTGACAGGGGACTTATATGGCTACACCTTC.

This clonotype was observed a handful of times. The rearrangement uses TRBV5-1 and TRBJ2-7; 9 positions match TRBD2. The CDR3 consists of 18 residues. Unmatched junction bases numbered 17, after V lost 3 bases and J lost 4 bases. The germline V gene has CDR1 SGHRS and CDR2 YFSETQ. The CDR3 nucleotides are TGCGCCAGCAGCTCCGCCGGCCGACTTGCGGGAGGGCAATACGAGCAGTACTTC. It yields the protein CASSSAGRLAGGQYEQYF.

This clonotype was recorded a few times. The rearrangement joins TRBV11-3 to TRBJ2-6; D gene ambiguous. V was cut by 2 bases and J by 0 bases, with 8 bases left in between. CDR3 size: 16 residues. The V gene's germline CDR1 is SGHNT and CDR2 YENEEA. Here the CDR3 DNA reads TGTGCCAGCAGCTTATTTTGGGACTCTGGGGCCAACGTCCTGACTTTC. Encoded protein: CASSLFWDSGANVLTF.

The genes are TRBV20-1 and TRBJ2-7, with 14 bases matching TRBD2. CDR1 is DFQATT, CDR2 SNEGSKA, per germline (reference sequence). The length of the CDR3 is 16 residues. The V segment lost 1 base and the J segment 3 bases; nucleotides outside the gene matches: 5. The DNA for the CDR3 is TGCAGTGCTAGAGTTCCGGGACTAGCGGGAGTCTACGAGCAGTACTTC. This translates into CSARVPGLAGVYEQYF.

This clonotype has just a few counts. The chain joins TRBV7-9 to TRBJ2-1; 11 positions agree with TRBD2. CDR1 is SEHNR, CDR2 FQNEAQ, per germline (reference sequence). The CDR3 is 15 amino acids. Trimming removed 5 bases from V and 4 bases from J; junction bases left unmatched: 4. CDR3 nucleotides: TGTGCCAGCAGCCCACTAGCGGGAGCTTACAATGAGCAGTTCTTC. This sequence encodes CASSPLAGAYNEQFF.

The rearrangement joins TRBV27 to TRBJ1-2; 8 nucleotides align to TRBD1. Germline V gene data show CDR1 as MNHEY and CDR2 as SMNVEV (reference sequence). The CDR3 spans 14 residues. V lost 7 bases, J lost 4 bases, and 8 bases stayed unmatched. DNA of the CDR3: TGTGCCAGCAACTTGACAGGGGAGAGCTATGGCTACACCTTC. Its translation: CASNLTGESYGYTF.

This clonotype has a count of ten or more. The V call is TRBV6-2 or TRBV6-3, the J call TRBJ2-1, with TRBD2 as a possible D gene (6 bases). The CDR3 runs to 12 residues. The germline gives CDR1 MNHEY, CDR2 SVGEGT. Trimming left V 5 bases short and J 7 bases short, with 9 bases between. The CDR3 DNA sequence: TGTGCCAGCAGTCCAAGCGGGAATGAGCAGTTCTTC. Translated, it gives CASSPSGNEQFF.

The rearrangement uses TRBV24-1 and TRBJ2-3; 8 bases map to TRBD2. From germline, CDR1 is KGHDR and CDR2 SFDVKD. The V and J ends lost 7 bases and 4 bases, in that order; junction bases with no gene match: 12. The CDR3 runs 16 residues. The CDR3 reads CATSPRASGLADTQYF. CDR3 in DNA: TGTGCCACCAGCCCCCGGGCTAGCGGGCTCGCAGATACGCAGTATTTT.

The genes are TRBV7-6 and TRBJ2-5; D could derive from TRBD1 or TRBD2 (5 bases each). The CDR3 loop spans 14 amino acids. Germline-derived CDR1 and CDR2 are SGHVS and FNYEAQ. Trimming removed 0 bases at V and 5 bases at J, with 10 bases between. The CDR3 DNA sequence: TGTGCCAGCAGCTTAGCATGGGGACGGGAGACCCAGTACTTC. This sequence encodes CASSLAWGRETQYF.

V gene TRBV9 combines with J gene TRBJ2-2; 10 bases fit TRBD2. V gave up 0 bases and J gave up 4 bases; unmatched junction bases: 9. CDR1 is SGDLS and CDR2 is YYNGEE in the germline V gene. There are 18 residues in the CDR3. The CDR3 DNA follows: TGTGCCAGCAGCGTAGCGTCGATAGCGGGGGGCCGCACCGGGGAGCTGTTTTTT. Protein sequence: CASSVASIAGGRTGELFF.

The gene calls are TRBV5-1 and TRBJ2-3, with 7 bases matching TRBD1. Germline CDR1 and CDR2: SGHRS and YFSETQ. The CDR3 is made up of 17 amino acids. Trimming cost V 4 bases and J 4 bases; bases outside gene matches: 15. For the CDR3, the DNA is TGCGCCAGCAGCCCACGGACAGGTCTCATTCCCCCAGATACGCAGTATTTT. It is translated as CASSPRTGLIPPDTQYF. Based on the CDR3 plus reference TRBV5-1 and TRBJ2-3, the full variable domain is KAGVTQTPRYLIKTRGQQVTLSCSPISGHRSVSWYQQTPGQGLQFLFEYFSETQRNKGNFPGRFSGRQFSNSRSEMNVSTLELGDSALYLCASSPRTGLIPPDTQYFGPGTRLTVL.

The chain links TRBV5-1 to TRBJ2-3; TRBD2 agrees at 9 bases. Trimming removed 0 bases from V and 2 bases from J; junction bases left unmatched: 7. The germline CDR1 and CDR2 sequences are SGHRS and YFSETQ. The CDR3 spans 17 residues. Here the CDR3 DNA reads TGCGCCAGCAGCTTGGAATTTAGCGGGGGCTACACAGATACGCAGTATTTT. This sequence encodes CASSLEFSGGYTDTQYF.

This clonotype showed up just a few times. The chain recombines TRBV9 with TRBJ2-7; no reliable D call. CDR3 length: 14 amino acids. V lost 0 bases to trimming and J lost 2 bases, with 9 bases between them. Germline values: CDR1 SGDLS, CDR2 YYNGEE. CDR3 in DNA: TGTGCCAGCAGCGTAGGTGGGAACCCCTACGAGCAGTACTTC. This codes for CASSVGGNPYEQYF.

This clonotype was found many times. V is TRBV7-8 and J is TRBJ2-1, with a possible D match to TRBD2 (6 bases). Per the germline V gene, CDR1 is SGHVS and CDR2 is FQNEAQ. V shed 11 bases and J shed 0 bases, with 17 bases lying between them. The CDR3 totals 15 residues. The DNA of the CDR3 is TGTGCCTGCCCGAGGGGAGGAGACTCCTACAATGAGCAGTTCTTC. This sequence encodes CACPRGGDSYNEQFF.

The V call is TRBV12-3 or TRBV12-4, the J call TRBJ2-2; D might be TRBD2 (6 bases). CDR3 length equals 16 residues. The V end lost 3 bases, the J end lost 7 bases, and 18 bases lay between the germline ends. CDR3 protein: CASSFSNGRFYGELFF. The CDR3 DNA follows: TGTGCCAGCAGTTTTAGTAACGGGAGATTCTACGGGGAGCTGTTTTTT.

This clonotype was seen ten or more times. The rearrangement joins TRBV5-5 to TRBJ2-1; the D gene is possibly TRBD2 (6 bases). Per germline, CDR1 SGHKS and CDR2 YYEKEE (reference sequence). This CDR3 contains 14 residues. Trimming stripped 4 bases from V and 7 bases from J, with 15 bases between. In DNA form, the CDR3 reads TGTGCCAGCAGCCCCCACCCGAGCGGGAATGAGCAGTTCTTC. It encodes CASSPHPSGNEQFF.

This clonotype showed up just a few times. This chain links TRBV6-5 with TRBJ1-1; 7 nucleotides agree with TRBD1. This CDR3 comprises 14 residues. Germline V gene data show CDR1 as MNHEY and CDR2 as SVGAGI. Trimming removed 0 bases from V and 4 bases from J; junction bases left unmatched: 2. CDR3 in DNA: TGTGCCAGCAGTTACTCGCAGGGGGTCACTGAAGCTTTCTTT. Translation gives CASSYSQGVTEAFF.

The rearrangement links TRBV4-3 to TRBJ2-7; TRBD1 agrees at 7 bases. The germline V gene encodes CDR1 LGHNA and CDR2 YSLEER. The junction had 7 bases not matched to a gene; V was cut back by 5 bases and J by 3 bases. This CDR3 spans 14 amino acids. In DNA form, the CDR3 reads TGCGCCAGCAGCGCCAGACAGGGCGGCTACGAGCAGTACTTC. Translating gives CASSARQGGYEQYF.

This clonotype was counted a few times. V is TRBV20-1 and J is TRBJ2-1; unclear D gene. Between the trimmed V and J ends, which lost 3 bases and 4 bases, there was a span of 10 bases. The CDR3 covers 13 residues. Germline CDR1 reads DFQATT; CDR2 reads SNEGSKA (reference sequence). The CDR3 spells CSARAATYNEQFF. DNA of the CDR3: TGCAGTGCTAGGGCGGCCACGTACAATGAGCAGTTCTTC.

This chain joins TRBV12-3 or TRBV12-4 and TRBJ1-2; D gene uncertain. The germline V and J ends were trimmed by 4 bases and 1 base, with 4 bases remaining between them. This CDR3 is built from 12 residues. In nucleotides, the CDR3 is TGTGCCAGCAGTTACATTAACTATGGCTACACCTTC. This translates into CASSYINYGYTF.

The chain joins TRBV4-1 to TRBJ2-7; TRBD2 might be the D (6 bases). The germline V gene encodes CDR1 MGHRA and CDR2 YSYEKL. The CDR3 sequence is 14 residues long. Trimming left V 1 base short and J 2 bases short, with 9 bases between. CDR3 amino acids: CASSQAPGAYEQYF. As DNA, the CDR3 is TGCGCCAGCAGCCAAGCCCCGGGAGCCTACGAGCAGTACTTC.

This clonotype was detected only a few times. The CDR3 region is CASTRGNQPQHF. CDR3 coding DNA: TGTGCCAGCACTCGGGGAAATCAGCCCCAGCATTTT. J is TRBJ1-5 and V is TRBV7-9, with D unresolved. The V end lost 7 bases, the J end lost 4 bases, and 8 bases lay between the germline ends. This CDR3 contains 12 residues. CDR1 and CDR2 (germline): SEHNR, FQNEAQ (reference sequence).

This clonotype has more than one count but fewer than ten. V gene TRBV9 combines with J gene TRBJ2-5, with TRBD1 matching 7 bases. The CDR3 is 14 amino acids. Germline V CDR1 and CDR2: SGDLS, YYNGEE. V was clipped by 2 bases and J by 3 bases; unmatched bases: 4. The CDR3 DNA follows: TGTGCCAGCAGCGTCGGGACAGTAAAAGAGACCCAGTACTTC. As protein: CASSVGTVKETQYF.

This clonotype appeared a few times. The CDR3 loop is CATSPRDFLYEQFF. The CDR3 region has the DNA TGTGCCACCAGCCCCCGGGACTTCCTCTATGAGCAGTTCTTC. The V call is TRBV15, the J call TRBJ2-1, with D maybe TRBD2 (6 bases). Trimming stripped 5 bases from V and 8 bases from J, with 16 bases between. The CDR3 runs 14 residues. Per germline, CDR1 LNHNV and CDR2 YYDKDF (reference sequence).

This clonotype was detected a few times. J is TRBJ2-5 and V is TRBV7-8, with 8 bases that match TRBD2. Germline trimming cut 5 bases from V and 5 bases from J; bases unmatched to any gene: 4. Germline CDR1 is SGHVS and CDR2 is FQNEAQ. This CDR3 spans 13 amino acids. The CDR3 loop is CASSPRGGETQYF. The CDR3 nucleotides are TGTGCCAGCAGCCCACGGGGGGGGGAGACCCAGTACTTC.

This clonotype was counted only a few times. The gene calls are TRBV20-1 and TRBJ2-7; D possibly corresponds to TRBD1 (6 bases). Trimming left V 6 bases short and J 1 base short, with 13 bases between. This CDR3 comprises 13 residues. Germline V gives CDR1 DFQATT, CDR2 SNEGSKA (reference sequence). DNA for the CDR3: TGCAGTGCGCGCAGGGGCATTTCCTACGAGCAGTACTTC. It yields the protein CSARRGISYEQYF.

The V and J genes are TRBV3-1 and TRBJ2-7; 11 bases are a match to TRBD1. Germline V gene sequence: CDR1 LGHDT, CDR2 YNNKEL (reference sequence). CDR3 length: 15 amino acids. Trimming took 4 bases from V and 0 from J; bases not matched to a gene: 2. Here the CDR3 reads CASSRDRGSSYEQYF. For the CDR3, the DNA is TGTGCCAGCAGCCGGGACAGGGGGAGCTCCTACGAGCAGTACTTC.

V usage is TRBV23-1 and J usage is TRBJ2-7, with TRBD1 as a possible D gene (6 bases). TRBV23-1 is identified as an open reading frame with a role that is uncertain. The CDR3 loop spans 14 amino acids. V lost 2 bases, J lost 3 bases, and 11 bases lay in between. CDR3 residues: CASSQPGQHYEQYF. CDR3 nucleotides: TGCGCCAGCAGTCAACCTGGACAGCACTACGAGCAGTACTTC.

V and J are TRBV11-3 and TRBJ2-3; no definite D call. CDR3 size: 11 residues. Germline CDR1 SGHNT, CDR2 YENEEA. The ends were cut back, 2 bases at V and 6 bases at J, with 3 bases in the middle. The CDR3 reads CASSLWDTQYF. The DNA for the CDR3 is TGTGCCAGCAGCTTATGGGATACGCAGTATTTT.

The chain uses TRBV7-8 and TRBJ2-2; D is unresolved. Trimming left V 5 bases short and J 6 bases short, with 10 bases between. This CDR3 spans 13 amino acids. Germline CDR1 SGHVS, CDR2 FQNEAQ. This CDR3 is CASSDELSGELFF. CDR3 nucleotide sequence: TGTGCCAGCAGCGACGAATTGTCCGGGGAGCTGTTTTTT.

This clonotype was detected ten times or more. The chain combines TRBV12-3 or TRBV12-4 with TRBJ2-1; D call uncertain. Deletions cut 3 bases from V and 3 bases from J, with 12 bases between. There are 15 residues in the CDR3. The CDR3 DNA is TGTGCCAGCAGTTTTACCTCCTTAATCTACAATGAGCAGTTCTTC. Translated: CASSFTSLIYNEQFF.